The sequence of this T cell receptor beta chain was determined in a study of blood T cell repertoires in COVID-19 (dated by TCRdb to 2020 to 2021). About the full investigation: Samples from collaborators originated in the United States, Italy and Spain and spanned both the acute and convalescent phases of COVID-19. The prospective study material was composed of cDNA or gDNA derived from T cells, B-cell-depleted T cells, or PBMCs. Deeply sampled blood TCRbeta repertoires from subjects exposed to, actively infected with, or recovered from COVID-19 were included in the dataset. The repertoires were made available in a free public database intended to serve as a resource for research on the immune response to SARS-CoV-2. Samples came from the ongoing ImmuneRACE study (first 160 participants) plus 1,254 subjects from 6 global collaborators. The sample metadata nearly always contained a de-identified subject ID, COVID-19 status, age in years and sex. Where available, HLA class I and class II types were obtained from metadata supplied by the sample provider rather than from assay-based typing.

This clone was found once. It has no known antigen specificity. No quality values exist for individual bases; no much larger clone is one base distant. Based on the germline V gene (reference sequence), the CDR1 and CDR2 sequences are MNHEY and SMNVEV. From its cysteine to its phenylalanine, the CDR3 spans 14 amino acids. Left in the record is the CDR3 DNA by itself, 42 bases read in frame from the first base. V lost 5 bases and J lost 2 bases; the stretch between them is 12 bases long. The immunoSEQ Assay, a bias-controlled multiplex PCR, was used to amplify TCRbeta CDR3 regions from genomic DNA. Regarding the original processing steps: The number of nucleated cells in each sample was estimated from the amplification of reference gene primers within the assay. To quantify the absolute abundance of each unique TCRbeta CDR3 rearrangement, sequence reads were collapsed and filtered. Productive Simpson clonality was computed per sample as the square root of Simpson's diversity index over productive rearrangements. The immuneACCESS repertoire file appears here via TCRdb, limited to in-frame rearrangements. These files lack a portion of the clones; in checked studies, under half of the deficit traces to unresolved V genes, and the cause of the others is not known. V and J calls and clone size are as listed in that table; D and trimming were resolved from the DNA. The sample contains roughly 200,000 clones, 75% to 85% of them found a single time. 1.3% of the sample lies in the top ten.

The research as a whole found: The quantity of clinical and demographic metadata differed by source and by participant and was supplied without curation.

One collaborating source in Seattle enrolled patients during active infection and followed them longitudinally through the course of disease. The collaborating institutions used their own protocols to collect whole blood in K2EDTA tubes. Collaborator samples were shipped for TCRbeta analysis as frozen whole blood, isolated PBMCs, or DNA extracted from either sample type. The receptor comes from a woman in her twenties or thirties with COVID-19, enrolled during active disease. Sequencing input: peripheral blood. The V and J genes are TRBV27 and TRBJ2-5; the D gene is perhaps TRBD1, from 5 matching bases. The CDR3 is CASSRTGLQETQYF. The sequenced DNA: TGTGCCAGCAGTAGAACAGGTTTACAAGAGACCCAGTACTTC.